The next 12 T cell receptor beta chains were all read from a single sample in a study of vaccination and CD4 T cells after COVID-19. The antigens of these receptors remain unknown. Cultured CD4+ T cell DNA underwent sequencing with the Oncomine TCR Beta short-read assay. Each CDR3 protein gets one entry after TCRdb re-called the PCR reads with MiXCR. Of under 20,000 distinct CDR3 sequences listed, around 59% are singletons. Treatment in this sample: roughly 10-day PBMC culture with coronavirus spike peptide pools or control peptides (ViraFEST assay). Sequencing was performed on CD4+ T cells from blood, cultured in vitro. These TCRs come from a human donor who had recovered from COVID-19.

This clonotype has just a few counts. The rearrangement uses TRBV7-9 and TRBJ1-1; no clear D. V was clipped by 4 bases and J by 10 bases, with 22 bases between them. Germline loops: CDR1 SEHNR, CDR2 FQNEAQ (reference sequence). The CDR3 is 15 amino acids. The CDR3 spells CASSSLRLGPSGAFF. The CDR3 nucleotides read TGTGCCAGCAGCTCCCTGCGTTTAGGCCCTTCAGGAGCTTTCTTT.

CDR3 sequence: CASSPTGRDNTGELFF. In nucleotides, the CDR3 is TGTGCCAGCTCACCTACAGGGAGGGACAACACCGGGGAGCTGTTTTTT. The chain is built from TRBV18 and TRBJ2-2; tentatively, D is TRBD2 (7 bases). The length of the CDR3 is 16 residues. Germline V gene data show CDR1 as KGHSH and CDR2 as LQKENI. V dropped 3 bases and J dropped 2 bases, with 13 bases sitting between them.

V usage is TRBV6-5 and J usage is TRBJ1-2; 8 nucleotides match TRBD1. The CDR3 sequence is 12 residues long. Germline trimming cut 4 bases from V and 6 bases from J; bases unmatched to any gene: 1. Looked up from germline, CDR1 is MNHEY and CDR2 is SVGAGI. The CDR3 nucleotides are TGTGCCAGCAGTTGGACAGGGAATGGCTACACCTTC. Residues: CASSWTGNGYTF.

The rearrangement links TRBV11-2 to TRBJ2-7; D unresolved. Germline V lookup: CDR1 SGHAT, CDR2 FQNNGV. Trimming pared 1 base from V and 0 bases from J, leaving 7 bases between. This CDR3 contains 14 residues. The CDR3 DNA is TGTGCCAGCAGCTTAGGACCGGTCTCCTACGAGCAGTACTTC. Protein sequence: CASSLGPVSYEQYF. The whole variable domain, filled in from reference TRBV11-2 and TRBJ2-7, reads EAGVAQSPRYKIIEKRQSVAFWCNPISGHATLYWYQQILGQGPKLLIQFQNNGVVDDSQLPKDRFSAERLKGVDSTLKIQPAKLEDSAVYLCASSLGPVSYEQYFGPGTRLTVT.

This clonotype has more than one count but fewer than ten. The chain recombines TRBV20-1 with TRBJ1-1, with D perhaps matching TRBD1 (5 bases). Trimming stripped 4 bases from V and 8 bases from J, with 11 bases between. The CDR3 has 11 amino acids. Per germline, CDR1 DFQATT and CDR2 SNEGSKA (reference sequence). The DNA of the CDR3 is TGCAGTGCTATACCAGGGACCGAAGCTTTCTTT. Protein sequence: CSAIPGTEAFF.

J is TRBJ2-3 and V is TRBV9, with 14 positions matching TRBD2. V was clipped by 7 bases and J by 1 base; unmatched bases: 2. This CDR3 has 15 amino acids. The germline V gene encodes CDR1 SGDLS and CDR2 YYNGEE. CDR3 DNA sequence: TGTGCCAGCGGGACTAGCGGGGGCCGCACAGATACGCAGTATTTT. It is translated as CASGTSGGRTDTQYF.

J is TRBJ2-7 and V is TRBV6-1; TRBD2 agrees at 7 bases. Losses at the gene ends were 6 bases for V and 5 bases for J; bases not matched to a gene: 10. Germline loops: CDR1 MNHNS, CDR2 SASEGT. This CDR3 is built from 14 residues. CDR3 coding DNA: TGTGCCAGCAGGGTGGCGGGAGCGAGGAACGAGCAGTACTTC. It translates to CASRVAGARNEQYF.

The CDR3 DNA follows: TGTGCCATCACCTGGACGGTGAACACTGAAGCTTTCTTT. This gives the protein CAITWTVNTEAFF. The chain couples TRBV10-3 to TRBJ1-1; D remains unclear. Trimming took 7 bases from V and 0 from J, leaving 9 bases between them. The CDR3 extends over 13 amino acids. Germline lookup yields CDR1 ENHRY and CDR2 SYGVKD.

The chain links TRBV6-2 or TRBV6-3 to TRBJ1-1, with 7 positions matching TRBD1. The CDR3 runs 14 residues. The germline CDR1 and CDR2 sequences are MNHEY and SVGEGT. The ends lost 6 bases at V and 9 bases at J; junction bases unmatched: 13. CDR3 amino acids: CASSTTLSRGQAFF. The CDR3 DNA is TGTGCCAGCAGCACCACCTTGAGTAGGGGGCAAGCTTTCTTT.

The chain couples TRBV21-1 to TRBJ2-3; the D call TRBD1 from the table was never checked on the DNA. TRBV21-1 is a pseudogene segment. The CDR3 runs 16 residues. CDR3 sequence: CASSNTSGGRVDTQYF. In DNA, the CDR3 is TGTGCCAGCAGCAACACCAGCGGGGGCCGTGTTGATACGCAGTATTTT.

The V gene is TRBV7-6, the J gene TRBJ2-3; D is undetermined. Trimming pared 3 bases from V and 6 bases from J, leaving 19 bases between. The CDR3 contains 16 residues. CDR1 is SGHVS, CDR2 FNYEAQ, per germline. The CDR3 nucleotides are TGTGCCAGCAGCTTTCCCCGACTTGCTTCCGTGGATACGCAGTATTTT. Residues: CASSFPRLASVDTQYF.

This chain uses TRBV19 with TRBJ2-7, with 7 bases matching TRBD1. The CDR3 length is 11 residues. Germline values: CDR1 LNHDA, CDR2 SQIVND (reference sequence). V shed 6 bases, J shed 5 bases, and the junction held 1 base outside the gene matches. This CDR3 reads CASRQGDEQYF. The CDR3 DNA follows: TGTGCCAGTAGGCAGGGGGACGAGCAGTACTTC.